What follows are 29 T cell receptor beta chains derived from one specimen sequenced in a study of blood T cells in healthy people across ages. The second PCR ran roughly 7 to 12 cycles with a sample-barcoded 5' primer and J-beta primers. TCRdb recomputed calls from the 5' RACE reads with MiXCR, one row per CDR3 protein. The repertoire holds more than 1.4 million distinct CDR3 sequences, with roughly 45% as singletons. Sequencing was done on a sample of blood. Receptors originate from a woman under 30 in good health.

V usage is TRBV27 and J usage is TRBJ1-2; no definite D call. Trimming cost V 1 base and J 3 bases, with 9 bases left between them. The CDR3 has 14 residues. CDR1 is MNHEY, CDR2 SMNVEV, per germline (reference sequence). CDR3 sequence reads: CASSLLPRDYGYTF. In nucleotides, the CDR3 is TGTGCCAGCAGTTTATTACCGCGGGACTATGGCTACACCTTC.

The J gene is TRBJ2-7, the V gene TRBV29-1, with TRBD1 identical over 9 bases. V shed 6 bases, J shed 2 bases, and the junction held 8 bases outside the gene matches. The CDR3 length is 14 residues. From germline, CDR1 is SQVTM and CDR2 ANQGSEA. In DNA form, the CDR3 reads TGCAGCGTGGTGGTGGGACAGGGACCCTACGAGCAGTACTTC. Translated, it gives CSVVVGQGPYEQYF.

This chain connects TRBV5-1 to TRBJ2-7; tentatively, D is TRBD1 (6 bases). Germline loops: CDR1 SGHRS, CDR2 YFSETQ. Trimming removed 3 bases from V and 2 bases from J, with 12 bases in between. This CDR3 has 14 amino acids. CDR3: CASSSTEGAYEQYF. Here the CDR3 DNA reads TGCGCCAGCAGCTCGACAGAGGGGGCCTACGAGCAGTACTTC.

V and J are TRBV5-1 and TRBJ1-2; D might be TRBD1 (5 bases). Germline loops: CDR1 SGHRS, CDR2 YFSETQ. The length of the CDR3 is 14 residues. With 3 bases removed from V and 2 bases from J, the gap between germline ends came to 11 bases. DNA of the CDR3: TGCGCCAGCAGCTGGCAGGAGGGGAACTATGGCTACACCTTC. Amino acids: CASSWQEGNYGYTF.

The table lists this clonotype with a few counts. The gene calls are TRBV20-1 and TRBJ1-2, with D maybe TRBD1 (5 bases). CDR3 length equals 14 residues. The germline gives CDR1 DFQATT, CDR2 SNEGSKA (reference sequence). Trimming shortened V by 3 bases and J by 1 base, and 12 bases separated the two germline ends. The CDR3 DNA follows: TGCAGTGCTAGGGGACGGGCGGATAACTATGGCTACACCTTC. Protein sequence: CSARGRADNYGYTF.

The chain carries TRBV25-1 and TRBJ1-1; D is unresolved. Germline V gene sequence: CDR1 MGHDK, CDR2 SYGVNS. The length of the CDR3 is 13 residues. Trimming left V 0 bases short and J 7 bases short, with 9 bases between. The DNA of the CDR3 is TGTGCCAGCAGTGAATATAGTAAGGGTGAAGCTTTCTTT. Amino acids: CASSEYSKGEAFF.

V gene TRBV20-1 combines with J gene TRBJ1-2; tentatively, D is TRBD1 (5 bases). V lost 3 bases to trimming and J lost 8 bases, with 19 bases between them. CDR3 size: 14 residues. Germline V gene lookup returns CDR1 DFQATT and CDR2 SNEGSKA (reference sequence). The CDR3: CSASREGTSYGYTF. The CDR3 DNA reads TGCAGTGCTAGCCGCGAAGGGACCTCTTACGGCTACACCTTC.

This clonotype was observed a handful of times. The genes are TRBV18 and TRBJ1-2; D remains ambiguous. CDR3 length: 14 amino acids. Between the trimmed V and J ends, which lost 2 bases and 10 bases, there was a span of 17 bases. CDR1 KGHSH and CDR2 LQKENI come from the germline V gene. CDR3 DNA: TGTGCCAGCTCACCAACCCAGGAAAATAGGGACTACACCTTC. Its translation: CASSPTQENRDYTF.

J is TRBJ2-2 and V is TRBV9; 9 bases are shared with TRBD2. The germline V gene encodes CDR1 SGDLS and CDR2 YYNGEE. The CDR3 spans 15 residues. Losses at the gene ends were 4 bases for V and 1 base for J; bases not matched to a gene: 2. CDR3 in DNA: TGTGCCAGCAGCATTAGCGGGGGGAACACCGGGGAGCTGTTTTTT. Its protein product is CASSISGGNTGELFF.

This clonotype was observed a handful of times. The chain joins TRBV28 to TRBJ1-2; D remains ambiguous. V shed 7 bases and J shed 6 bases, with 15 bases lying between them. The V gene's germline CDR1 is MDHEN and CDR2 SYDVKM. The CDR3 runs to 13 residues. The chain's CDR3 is CASTGWEADGYTF. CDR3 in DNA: TGTGCCAGCACTGGGTGGGAGGCGGATGGCTACACCTTC.

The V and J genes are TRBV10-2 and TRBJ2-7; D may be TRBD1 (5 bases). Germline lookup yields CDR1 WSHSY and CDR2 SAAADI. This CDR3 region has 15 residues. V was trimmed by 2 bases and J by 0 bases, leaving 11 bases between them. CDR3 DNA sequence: TGCGCCAGCAGTGAGAGGCCGACAGACTCCTACGAGCAGTACTTC. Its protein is CASSERPTDSYEQYF.

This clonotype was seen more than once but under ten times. The CDR3 DNA reads TGCAGTGCTAGAGACCCCACGGGGTCTAGCGGAGATAGCACAGATACGCAGTATTTT. As protein: CSARDPTGSSGDSTDTQYF. The chain uses TRBV20-1 and TRBJ2-3, with 7 bases that match TRBD2. This CDR3 contains 19 residues. CDR1 and CDR2 from the germline V gene are DFQATT and SNEGSKA (reference sequence). With 0 bases clipped from V and 0 bases from J, the junction kept 15 bases outside the gene matches.

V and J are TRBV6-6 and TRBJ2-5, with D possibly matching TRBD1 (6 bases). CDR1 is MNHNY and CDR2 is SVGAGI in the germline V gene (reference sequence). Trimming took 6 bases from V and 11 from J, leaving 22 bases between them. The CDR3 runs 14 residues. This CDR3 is CASRNPTRAGVQYF. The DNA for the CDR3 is TGTGCCAGCAGGAATCCCACGAGGGCAGGGGTTCAGTACTTC.

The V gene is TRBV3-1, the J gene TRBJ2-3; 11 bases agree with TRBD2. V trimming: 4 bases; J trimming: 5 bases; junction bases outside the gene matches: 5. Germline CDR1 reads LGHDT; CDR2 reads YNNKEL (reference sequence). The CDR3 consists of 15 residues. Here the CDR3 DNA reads TGTGCCAGCAGCCCTTCCCTAGCGGGGGGAGATACGCAGTATTTT. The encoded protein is CASSPSLAGGDTQYF.

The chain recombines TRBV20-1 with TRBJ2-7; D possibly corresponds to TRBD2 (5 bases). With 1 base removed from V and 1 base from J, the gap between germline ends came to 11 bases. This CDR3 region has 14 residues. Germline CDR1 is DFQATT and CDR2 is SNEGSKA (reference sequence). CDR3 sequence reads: CSARGADQSYEQYF. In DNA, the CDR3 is TGCAGTGCTAGAGGAGCGGACCAATCCTACGAGCAGTACTTC.

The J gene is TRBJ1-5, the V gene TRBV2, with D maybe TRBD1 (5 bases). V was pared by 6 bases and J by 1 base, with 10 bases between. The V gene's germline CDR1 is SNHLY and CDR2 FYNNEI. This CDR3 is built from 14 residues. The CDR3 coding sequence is TGTGCCAGCAGAGTTGCAGGGAGCAATCAGCCCCAGCATTTT. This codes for CASRVAGSNQPQHF.

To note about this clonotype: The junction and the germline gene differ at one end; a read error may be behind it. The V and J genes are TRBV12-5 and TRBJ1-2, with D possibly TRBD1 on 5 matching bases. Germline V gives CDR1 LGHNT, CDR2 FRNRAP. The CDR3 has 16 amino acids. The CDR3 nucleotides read TGTGCTGGTGGTTTGAGAGTTCGACAGACGAACTATGGCTACACCTTC. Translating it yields CAGGLRVRQTNYGYTF.

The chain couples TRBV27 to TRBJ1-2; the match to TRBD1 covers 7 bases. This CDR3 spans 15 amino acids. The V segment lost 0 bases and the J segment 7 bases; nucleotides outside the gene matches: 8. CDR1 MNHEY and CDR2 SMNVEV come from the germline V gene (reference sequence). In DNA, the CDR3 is TGTGCCAGCAGTTTATCGGAGGGGGCGAGTAGTGGCTACACCTTC. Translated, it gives CASSLSEGASSGYTF.

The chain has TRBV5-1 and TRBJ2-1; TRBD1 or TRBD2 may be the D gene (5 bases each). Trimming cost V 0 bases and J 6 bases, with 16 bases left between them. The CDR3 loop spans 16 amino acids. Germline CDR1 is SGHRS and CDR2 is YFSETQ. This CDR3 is CASSLDLAGTANEQFF. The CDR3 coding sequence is TGCGCCAGCAGCTTGGATCTGGCAGGGACGGCCAATGAGCAGTTCTTC.

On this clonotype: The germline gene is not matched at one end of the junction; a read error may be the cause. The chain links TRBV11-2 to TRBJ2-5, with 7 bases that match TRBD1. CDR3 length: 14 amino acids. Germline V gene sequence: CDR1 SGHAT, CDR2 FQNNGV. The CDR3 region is CSSSPYRGLETQYF. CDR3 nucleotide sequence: TGTTCCAGCAGCCCTTACAGGGGTTTAGAGACCCAGTACTTC.

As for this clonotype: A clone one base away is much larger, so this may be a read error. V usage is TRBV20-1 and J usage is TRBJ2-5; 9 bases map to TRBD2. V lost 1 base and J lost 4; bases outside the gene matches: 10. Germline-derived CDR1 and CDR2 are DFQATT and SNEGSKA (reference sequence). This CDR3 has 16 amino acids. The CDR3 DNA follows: TGCAGTGCTAGAGGTCCGGCGGGGGGGGATAGAGAGACCCAGTACTTC. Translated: CSARGPAGGDRETQYF.

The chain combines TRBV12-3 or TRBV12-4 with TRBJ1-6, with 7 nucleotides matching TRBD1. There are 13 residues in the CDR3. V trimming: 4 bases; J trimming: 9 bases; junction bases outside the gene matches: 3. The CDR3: CASSSTGASPLHF. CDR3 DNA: TGTGCCAGCAGTTCAACAGGGGCTTCACCCCTCCACTTT.

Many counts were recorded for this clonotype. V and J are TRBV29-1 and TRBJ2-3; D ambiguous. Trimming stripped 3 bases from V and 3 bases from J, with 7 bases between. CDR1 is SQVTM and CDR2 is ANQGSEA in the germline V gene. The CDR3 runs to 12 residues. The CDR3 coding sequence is TGCAGCGTTGATCTGGGAACAGATACGCAGTATTTT. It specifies CSVDLGTDTQYF.

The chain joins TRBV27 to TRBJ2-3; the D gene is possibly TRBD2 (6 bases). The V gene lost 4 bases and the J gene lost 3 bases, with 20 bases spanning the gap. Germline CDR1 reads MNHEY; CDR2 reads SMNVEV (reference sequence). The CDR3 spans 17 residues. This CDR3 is CASSSFVGGDGTDTQYF. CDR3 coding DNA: TGTGCCAGCAGTTCGTTCGTTGGCGGGGATGGTACAGATACGCAGTATTTT.

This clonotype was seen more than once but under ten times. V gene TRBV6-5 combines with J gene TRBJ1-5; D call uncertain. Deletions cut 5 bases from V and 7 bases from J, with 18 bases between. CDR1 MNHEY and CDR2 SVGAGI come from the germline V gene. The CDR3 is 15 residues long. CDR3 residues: CASSLSGNSGQPQHF. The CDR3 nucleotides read TGTGCCAGCAGTCTGTCCGGGAACTCGGGGCAGCCCCAGCATTTT.

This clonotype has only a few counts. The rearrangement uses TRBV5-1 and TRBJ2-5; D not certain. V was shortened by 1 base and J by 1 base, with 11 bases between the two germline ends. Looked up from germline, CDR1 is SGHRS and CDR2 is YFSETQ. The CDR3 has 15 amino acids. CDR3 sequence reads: CASSLRPGPQETQYF. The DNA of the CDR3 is TGCGCCAGCAGCTTGAGACCCGGGCCCCAAGAGACCCAGTACTTC.

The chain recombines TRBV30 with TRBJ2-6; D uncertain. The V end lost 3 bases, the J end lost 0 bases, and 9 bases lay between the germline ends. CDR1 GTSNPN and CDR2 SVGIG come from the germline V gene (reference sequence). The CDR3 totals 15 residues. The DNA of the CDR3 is TGTGCCTGGAGCCGACCTGGCTCTGGGGCCAACGTCCTGACTTTC. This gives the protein CAWSRPGSGANVLTF.

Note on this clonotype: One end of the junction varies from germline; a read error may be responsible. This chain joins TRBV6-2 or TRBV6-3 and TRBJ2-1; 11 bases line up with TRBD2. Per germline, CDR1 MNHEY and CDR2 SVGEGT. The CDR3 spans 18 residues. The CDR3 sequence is CANSYSTSGRGSHNEQFF. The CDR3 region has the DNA TGTGCCAACAGTTACTCCACTAGCGGGAGAGGGTCTCACAATGAGCAGTTCTTC.

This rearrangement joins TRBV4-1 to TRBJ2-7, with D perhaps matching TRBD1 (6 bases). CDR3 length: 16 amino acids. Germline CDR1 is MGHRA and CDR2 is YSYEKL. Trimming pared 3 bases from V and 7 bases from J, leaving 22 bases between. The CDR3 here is CASSHLGRGVNNEQYF. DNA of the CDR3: TGCGCCAGCAGCCACCTGGGCAGGGGCGTGAACAATGAGCAGTACTTC.